The source of this T cell receptor (beta chain) is a study of blood T cell repertoires in COVID-19. The assay was immunoSEQ multiplex PCR, and TCRdb's table has in-frame clones only and misses some. The sample includes a few hundred thousand clones, about 91% of them seen just once. In assigning cohorts, the study relied on participant-reported clinical history. V lost 1 base and J lost 16; bases outside the gene matches: 12. The CDR3 is 14 amino acids. Germline-derived CDR1 and CDR2 are SEHNR and FQNEAQ (reference sequence). Input material: PBMCs or T cells enriched from blood (not recorded which). This chain uses TRBV7-9 with TRBJ2-1; 8 positions match TRBD2. The sequence derives from a human donor in a cohort exposed to, infected with or recovered from COVID-19 (not recorded which). The donor label of this sample is uncertain. The CDR3 sequence is CASSLVGPAGGFFF. For the CDR3, the DNA is TGTGCCAGCAGCTTAGTGGGGCCGGCGGGGGGCTTTTTCTTC. Variable domain in full (rest from reference TRBV7-9 and TRBJ2-1): DTGVSQNPRHKITKRGQNVTFRCDPISEHNRLYWYRQTLGQGPEFLTYFQNEAQLEKSRLLSDRFSAERPKGSFSTLEIQRTEQGDSAMYLCASSLVGPAGGFFFGPGTRLTVL.